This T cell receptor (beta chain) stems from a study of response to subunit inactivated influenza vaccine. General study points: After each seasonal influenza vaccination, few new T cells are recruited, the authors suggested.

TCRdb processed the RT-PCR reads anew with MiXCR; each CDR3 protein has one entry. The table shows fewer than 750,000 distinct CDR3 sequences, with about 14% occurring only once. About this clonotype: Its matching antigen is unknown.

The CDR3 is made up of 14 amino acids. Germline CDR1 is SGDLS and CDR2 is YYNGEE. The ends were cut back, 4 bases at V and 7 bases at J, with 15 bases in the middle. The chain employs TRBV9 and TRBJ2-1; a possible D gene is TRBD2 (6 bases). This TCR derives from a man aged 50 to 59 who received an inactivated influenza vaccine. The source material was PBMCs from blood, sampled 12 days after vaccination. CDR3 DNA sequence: TGTGCCAGCAGCCCTCAGGGAAGCGGGAATGAGCAGTTCTTC. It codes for CASSPQGSGNEQFF.